A single sample is the source of the 5 T cell receptor beta chains below, sequenced in a study of blood T cells in healthy people across ages (dated by TCRdb to 2013 to 2016). The protocol used for the library was 5' RACE. Sequencer: Illumina HiSeq 2500. A second PCR of roughly 6 to 11 cycles was run with a J-beta primer mix and a sample-barcoded 5' primer. TCRdb reworked the public reads: Q25 trimming with fastp, MiXCR clone assembly, productive beta chains retained. Entries are consolidated by CDR3 protein sequence, retaining the most common genes and DNA. The sample yields 600,000 or so distinct CDR3 sequences; 21% were counted once. The ten largest account for 3% to 4% of the sample. What was sequenced was blood. The origin of the receptors is a man between 65 and 85 years old in good health.

CDR3 bases: TGCAGTGCTAGCTTTAAGGGAGGGCCGGGGAATGAGCAGTTCTTC. This encodes CSASFKGGPGNEQFF. The V and J genes are TRBV20-1 and TRBJ2-1; TRBD2 agrees at 7 bases. From germline, CDR1 is DFQATT and CDR2 SNEGSKA (reference sequence). This CDR3 contains 15 residues. Unmatched junction bases numbered 12, after V lost 3 bases and J lost 7 bases.

The chain recombines TRBV12-3 or TRBV12-4 with TRBJ2-3; possible D gene TRBD2, 6 bases. Trimming cost V 4 bases and J 2 bases, with 13 bases left between them. The CDR3 spans 15 residues. The DNA of the CDR3 is TGTGCCAGCAGTTACCGGACTAAAAACACAGATACGCAGTATTTT. Protein: CASSYRTKNTDTQYF.

The table lists this clonotype with a few counts. CDR3 sequence: CASSQGEFRGDGYTF. Written as DNA, the CDR3 is TGCGCCAGCAGCCAAGGGGAATTTAGGGGCGACGGCTACACCTTC. The genes are TRBV4-1 and TRBJ1-2, with D perhaps TRBD1 (5 bases). Germline CDR1 reads MGHRA; CDR2 reads YSYEKL. CDR3 size: 15 residues. V shed 1 base and J shed 8 bases, with 17 bases lying between them.

In this sample, this clonotype turned up a few times. The V and J genes are TRBV13 and TRBJ2-5; D gene ambiguous. The CDR3 sequence is 15 residues long. Germline V CDR1 and CDR2: PRHDT, FYEKMQ (reference sequence). Trimming stripped 2 bases from V and 5 bases from J, with 15 bases between. CDR3 amino acids: CASSLSGRKSETQYF. CDR3 DNA: TGTGCCAGCAGCTTATCCGGAAGGAAGTCCGAGACCCAGTACTTC. Full variable domain (missing parts from reference TRBV13 and TRBJ2-5): AAGVIQSPRHLIKEKRETATLKCYPIPRHDTVYWYQQGPGQDPQFLISFYEKMQSDKGSIPDRFSAQQFSDYHSELNMSSLELGDSALYFCASSLSGRKSETQYFGPGTRLLVL.

V usage is TRBV10-3 and J usage is TRBJ1-1; D ambiguous. CDR3 length: 13 residues. Germline loops: CDR1 ENHRY, CDR2 SYGVKD. V lost 4 bases and J lost 1, with 7 bases in between. The CDR3 nucleotides read TGTGCCATCAGTGGTTCGGGGAACACTGAAGCTTTCTTT. Translation gives CAISGSGNTEAFF.